This T cell receptor (beta chain) was retrieved from a study of cytomegalovirus exposure and HLA in healthy donors. A note on this clone: Its antigen is not known.

With 60 Vbeta and 13 Jbeta primers, the PCR was carried out. The assay was immunoSEQ multiplex PCR, and TCRdb's table has in-frame clones only and misses some. The table includes more than 85,000 clones, around three quarters detected once. V lost 2 bases and J lost 1, with 14 bases in between. The CDR3 extends over 16 amino acids. Germline V gene data show CDR1 as LGHNA and CDR2 as YSLEER. Study results and caveats: Researchers reported that three CMV-associated chains were confirmed in vitro as CMV antigen-specific. Earlier analysis yielded a pattern in which most TCR beta V segments were productive about 87% or about 30% of the time. The study found most TCR sequences rare, yet found some public TCRs in many donors.

The chain recombines TRBV4-3 with TRBJ1-1; D perhaps matches TRBD1 (5 bases). Material for sequencing was PBMCs. The receptor comes from a female donor in good health and CMV-seropositive. The CDR3 sequence: CASSQRGGGANTEAFF. The CDR3 DNA reads as TGCGCCAGCAGCCAAAGGGGAGGCGGGGCGAACACTGAAGCTTTCTTT.